Each of the 14 T cell receptor beta chains below was sequenced from the same sample in a study of CD4 T cells in relation to SARS-CoV-2 and coronaviruses. Unexposed donor CD4+ T cells date from 2011-2018, before the COVID-19 pandemic. CD4+ T cells were isolated from the cells after around 10 days of culture. Repertoires were generated with immunoSEQ multiplex PCR, while TCRdb's copy carries only in-frame clones and drops some. The data hold 27,000 or so clones, with around 73% observed a single time. The antigens of these receptors remain unknown. Sample: CD4+ T cells from PBMCs, cultured in vitro. The receptors here all came from a human donor in good health.

This rearrangement joins TRBV27 to TRBJ1-2, with D perhaps TRBD1 (5 bases). The CDR3 has 14 residues. The germline gives CDR1 MNHEY, CDR2 SMNVEV (reference sequence). V was clipped by 5 bases and J by 2 bases, with 12 bases between them. The CDR3 loop is CASSRKDKNYGYTF. The CDR3 DNA reads as TGTGCCAGCAGTAGAAAGGACAAAAACTATGGCTACACCTTC.

The V and J genes are TRBV4-2 and TRBJ1-4, with D uncertain. There are 16 residues in the CDR3. The V gene's germline CDR1 is LGHNA and CDR2 YNFKEQ. Deletions cut 2 bases from V and 0 bases from J, with 10 bases between. As DNA, the CDR3 is TGTGCCAGCAGCCAAACGTCGACAACAACTAATGAAAAACTGTTTTTT. It codes for CASSQTSTTTNEKLFF.

This clone occurred a few times. The V call is TRBV5-8, the J call TRBJ2-5, with a weak D call TRBD1 (5 bases). The germline V gene has CDR1 SGHTS and CDR2 YDEGEE. The V end lost 4 bases, the J end lost 2 bases, and 21 bases lay between the germline ends. This CDR3 has 17 amino acids. CDR3 residues: CASSQQLTRVHQETQYF. The CDR3 DNA follows: TGTGCCAGCAGCCAACAGTTAACCAGGGTCCATCAAGAGACCCAGTACTTC.

This rearrangement joins TRBV6-6 to TRBJ2-3; D unresolved. The CDR3 consists of 16 residues. V gave up 2 bases and J gave up 6 bases, with 18 bases separating them. Germline assignment: CDR1 MNHNY and CDR2 SVGAGI (reference sequence). The CDR3 region has the DNA TGTGCCAGCAGTTACCAAACCGGGCCCACCACGGATACGCAGTATTTT. Its protein product is CASSYQTGPTTDTQYF.

The genes are TRBV19 and TRBJ2-5, with D perhaps matching TRBD1 (5 bases). This CDR3 region has 13 residues. Per the germline V gene, CDR1 is LNHDA and CDR2 is SQIVND (reference sequence). Trimming took off 2 bases at V and 5 bases at J, with 9 bases between the two ends. CDR3 sequence reads: CASSILPGETQYF. Here the CDR3 DNA reads TGTGCCAGTAGTATATTGCCAGGGGAGACCCAGTACTTC.

About this clone itself: A junction boundary mismatches the germline segment, possibly from a read error. The rearrangement links TRBV7-7 to TRBJ2-3; D perhaps matches TRBD2 (5 bases). In germline, CDR1 is SSHAT, CDR2 FNYEAQ (reference sequence). This CDR3 is 17 amino acids long. Here the CDR3 reads CASSLEIWPGGTDTQYF. The CDR3 region has the DNA TGTGCTAGCAGCTTAGAAATTTGGCCCGGGGGCACAGATACGCAGTATTTT.

CDR3 coding DNA: TGTGCCAGCAGCAGGACCCTGGACAGCACCTACGAGCAGTACTTC. It specifies CASSRTLDSTYEQYF. The rearrangement joins TRBV3-1 (or the pseudogene TRBV3-2) to TRBJ2-7; perhaps TRBD1 as D (6 bases). The V gene's germline CDR1 is LGHDT and CDR2 YNNKEL (reference sequence). V lost 5 bases and J 2 bases, leaving 16 bases between the germline ends. The CDR3 is 15 residues long.

V usage is TRBV3-1 (or the pseudogene TRBV3-2) and J usage is TRBJ1-4, with D uncertain. Looked up from germline, CDR1 is LGHDT and CDR2 is YNNKEL (reference sequence). Trimming removed 0 bases from V and 7 bases from J, with 9 bases in between. This CDR3 comprises 14 residues. CDR3 region: CASSQDLGSEKLFF. DNA for the CDR3: TGTGCCAGCAGCCAAGACTTAGGATCTGAAAAACTGTTTTTT.

The chain combines TRBV4-2 with TRBJ2-7, with 8 bases fitting TRBD1. The CDR3 is 15 amino acids. Losses at the gene ends were 1 base for V and 4 bases for J; bases not matched to a gene: 6. Germline V gene data show CDR1 as LGHNA and CDR2 as YNFKEQ. The CDR3 nucleotides are TGTGCCAGCAGCCAAGTACGGACAGGGAGGTACGAGCAGTACTTC. This translates into CASSQVRTGRYEQYF.

The genes are TRBV11-3 and TRBJ2-7; D is uncertain. The CDR3 spans 12 residues. From germline, CDR1 is SGHNT and CDR2 YENEEA. V gave up 2 bases and J gave up 6 bases, with 8 bases separating them. CDR3 nucleotides: TGTGCCAGCAGCTTATTTTCGAGCGAGCAGTACTTC. Its protein product is CASSLFSSEQYF.

This chain joins TRBV21-1 and TRBJ2-4; the table's D call, TRBD1, has no DNA check behind it. TRBV21-1 is classified as a pseudogene. This CDR3 is 12 amino acids long. This CDR3 is CASRTQGNIQYF. Written as DNA, the CDR3 is TGTGCCAGCAGGACCCAGGGAAACATTCAGTACTTC.

The genes are TRBV6-5 and TRBJ2-3; possible D gene TRBD2, 6 bases. This CDR3 has 14 amino acids. CDR1 is MNHEY, CDR2 SVGAGI, per germline. The V and J ends lost 5 bases and 3 bases respectively, with 12 bases between them. CDR3 amino acids: CASSRDFGTDTQYF. Here the CDR3 DNA reads TGTGCCAGCAGTCGGGACTTCGGGACAGATACGCAGTATTTT.

This rearrangement joins TRBV6-2 or TRBV6-3 to TRBJ1-1; unclear D gene. Germline CDR1 and CDR2: MNHEY and SVGEGT. With 2 bases removed from V and 5 bases from J, the gap between germline ends came to 3 bases. This CDR3 comprises 11 residues. This CDR3 is CASSYLTEAFF. The CDR3 DNA reads as TGTGCCAGCAGTTACCTTACTGAAGCTTTCTTT.

The genes are TRBV7-7 and TRBJ2-3, with D unresolved. Germline CDR1 reads SSHAT; CDR2 reads FNYEAQ (reference sequence). This CDR3 has 16 residues. Trimming cost V 1 base and J 2 bases, with 13 bases left between them. In nucleotides, the CDR3 is TGTGCCAGCAGCTTAGGTGGTTCTCCGAACACAGATACGCAGTATTTT. Protein product: CASSLGGSPNTDTQYF.